The 3 T cell receptor beta chains below come from one sample, sequenced in a study of sequential checkpoint blockade in melanoma. Sequencing used immunoSEQ multiplex PCR; TCRdb keeps in-frame clones, though not all of them. The sample lists approximately 12,000 clones, approximately 60% seen once, with under 30% in the top ten. Treatment here: randomized to nivolumab then ipilimumab (arm A) or the reverse (arm B). This material consisted of CD8+ T cells sorted from blood (inferred from file names), taken from a patient given nivolumab and ipilimumab in sequence. The receptors were gathered from a human donor with melanoma.

The chain carries TRBV11-2 and TRBJ2-3, with TRBD2 as a possible D gene (5 bases). With 4 bases removed from V and 6 bases from J, the gap between germline ends came to 17 bases. The CDR3 is 15 amino acids. Germline CDR1 and CDR2: SGHAT and FQNNGV. The CDR3 here is CASSSPGSSLDTQYF. The DNA for the CDR3 is TGTGCCAGCAGCTCCCCCGGGTCTAGCTTGGATACGCAGTATTTT.

The chain is built from TRBV5-1 and TRBJ1-1, with a possible D match to TRBD1 (6 bases). Trimming took off 2 bases at V and 4 bases at J, with 9 bases between the two ends. The CDR3 has 13 residues. CDR1 is SGHRS and CDR2 is YFSETQ in the germline V gene. CDR3 protein: CASSFRGSTEAFF. The CDR3 bases are TGCGCCAGCAGCTTCAGGGGAAGCACTGAAGCTTTCTTT.

This clone is deemed medium-sized. CDR3 coding DNA: TGTGCCAGCAGCGTAGCTGGGATGGGGCTGCAGTACTTC. Translated, it gives CASSVAGMGLQYF. The rearrangement uses TRBV9 and TRBJ2-7, with D maybe TRBD1 (5 bases). Trimming cost V 0 bases and J 9 bases, with 13 bases left between them. There are 13 residues in the CDR3. CDR1 and CDR2 from the germline V gene are SGDLS and YYNGEE. Looking up the rest from reference TRBV9 and TRBJ2-7 gives the full variable domain: DSGVTQTPKHLITATGQRVTLRCSPRSGDLSVYWYQQSLDQGLQFLIQYYNGEERAKGNILERFSAQQFPDLHSELNLSSLELGDSALYFCASSVAGMGLQYFGPGTRLTVT.